Listed below are T cell receptor beta chains from one sample, sequenced in a study of regulatory T cells in long-lasting Graves disease. MiXCR was run by TCRdb on the multiplex PCR reads, yielding one entry per CDR3 protein. The table has about 400,000 distinct CDR3 sequences, 15% seen once. The sample was peripheral blood mononuclear cells (PBMCs), taken at new diagnosis, from a patient treated with antithyroid drugs. These receptors were taken from a female donor with Graves disease. Each CDR3 is given with its conserved first and last residue. A D gene is named only where the DNA matches it firmly. For some rows the clone size is stated as once, few or many, or as a class when expanded; others skip it.

J	D	V	size	CDR3	DNA
TRBJ1-5	.	TRBV24-1	.	CATRGEGSAQHF	TGTGCCACCCGGGGTGAGGGATCGGCCCAGCATTTT
TRBJ2-7	TRBD1	TRBV20-1	many	CSATQSRGLSYEQYF	TGCAGTGCTACACAATCCAGGGGGCTCTCCTACGAGCAGTACTTC
TRBJ2-5	.	TRBV20-1	many	CSARVPQPGSETQYF	TGCAGTGCTAGAGTCCCCCAGCCTGGGTCGGAGACCCAGTACTTC
TRBJ2-7	TRBD1	TRBV7-9	many	CASSSGTGGSYEQYF	TGTGCCAGCAGCTCCGGGACAGGGGGCAGTTACGAGCAGTACTTC
TRBJ2-1	.	TRBV28	few	CASSYEGTNEQFF	TGTGCCAGCAGCTATGAGGGGACAAATGAGCAGTTCTTC
TRBJ2-3	.	TRBV2	.	CASHIGGGLTDTQYF	TGTGCCAGCCATATTGGGGGGGGCCTCACAGATACGCAGTATTTT
TRBJ2-3	.	TRBV6-9	once	CASSYAHTDGTDTQYF	TGTGCCAGCAGTTACGCCCATACTGATGGTACAGATACGCAGTATTTT
TRBJ2-1	TRBD2	TRBV7-8	many	CASSLRRTSSYNEQFF	TGTGCCAGCAGCTTACGAAGGACTAGCTCCTACAATGAGCAGTTCTTC
TRBJ2-5	TRBD2	TRBV7-2	many	CASQYRGTSGSGETQYF	TGTGCCAGCCAATACCGGGGGACTAGCGGGAGCGGGGAGACCCAGTACTTC
TRBJ1-6	.	TRBV27	many	CASSLINSPLHF	TGTGCCAGCAGTTTGATCAATTCACCCCTCCACTTT
TRBJ2-6	TRBD2	TRBV2	many	CATRGAGGPAVLTF	TGTGCCACCCGAGGGGCGGGGGGGCCTGCCGTCCTGACTTTC
TRBJ2-1	.	TRBV19	many	CASSVHRANEQFF	TGTGCCAGTAGTGTTCACAGGGCTAATGAGCAGTTCTTC
TRBJ2-3	TRBD2	TRBV20-1	many	CSATSGGGYWTDTQYF	TGCAGTGCTACTAGCGGGGGGGGCTATTGGACAGATACGCAGTATTTT
TRBJ2-5	.	TRBV29-1	.	CSVRLMAVGQETQYF	TGCAGCGTGAGGTTGATGGCAGTTGGGCAAGAGACCCAGTACTTC
TRBJ1-5	.	TRBV28	.	CASSLPTSQPQHF	TGTGCCAGCAGTTTGCCGACATCTCAGCCCCAGCATTTT
TRBJ2-7	.	TRBV27	few	CASSASGEGREQYF	TGTGCCAGCAGTGCCTCGGGTGAGGGCCGCGAGCAGTACTTC
TRBJ2-7	.	TRBV5-1	many	CASSRTPGRTYEQYF	TGCGCCAGCAGCCGAACACCGGGACGGACCTACGAGCAGTACTTC
TRBJ2-1	.	TRBV20-1	many	CSASTGGIITLSYNEQFF	TGCAGTGCTAGTACTGGCGGGATCATTACCCTCTCCTACAATGAGCAGTTCTTC
TRBJ2-7	TRBD1	TRBV27	many	CATAGTGPNEQYF	TGTGCCACCGCCGGGACAGGGCCCAACGAGCAGTACTTC
TRBJ1-1	TRBD1	TRBV6-1	few	CASSLDRGATEAFF	TGTGCCAGCAGCCTAGACAGGGGGGCCACTGAAGCTTTCTTT
TRBJ2-5	.	TRBV20-1	many	CSAILALLGETQYF	TGCAGTGCTATCCTGGCCCTGCTCGGAGAGACCCAGTACTTC
TRBJ2-3	.	TRBV4-2	many	CASSPRGGEGGDTQYF	TGTGCCAGCAGTCCGAGGGGGGGCGAGGGAGGAGATACGCAGTATTTT
TRBJ2-3	.	TRBV6-5	.	CASSYSEGGTDTQYF	TGTGCCAGCAGTTACTCGGAGGGGGGCACAGATACGCAGTATTTT
TRBJ2-7	TRBD2	TRBV6-2/TRBV6-3	many	CASTVLAGDPYEQYF	TGTGCCAGCACCGTACTAGCGGGAGACCCCTACGAGCAGTACTTC
TRBJ2-3	TRBD1	TRBV15	once	CATSSGLDRAENTQYF	TGTGCCACCAGCAGTGGCCTGGACAGGGCAGAAAATACGCAGTATTTT
TRBJ2-7	.	TRBV7-2	many	CASSSADEQYF	TGTGCCAGCAGCTCAGCGGACGAGCAGTACTTC
TRBJ2-1	TRBD1	TRBV20-1	many	CTPVRGQGTGEQFF	TGCACTCCCGTGAGGGGACAGGGGACTGGTGAGCAGTTCTTC
TRBJ1-2	.	TRBV5-1	.	CASSLSGNDGYTF	TGCGCCAGCAGCTTGTCTGGGAATGATGGCTACACCTTC
TRBJ2-1	TRBD2	TRBV3-1	.	CASRQLAGGPYEQFF	TGTGCCAGCAGACAACTAGCGGGGGGGCCGTATGAGCAGTTCTTC
TRBJ2-7	.	TRBV20-1	.	CSASTPGFEQYF	TGCAGTGCTAGTACGCCAGGGTTCGAGCAGTACTTC
TRBJ1-1	.	TRBV19	.	CASSRAVSLEAFF	TGTGCCAGTAGTAGGGCGGTGAGCCTTGAAGCTTTCTTT
TRBJ1-5	.	TRBV6-2/TRBV6-3	few	CASKGLGDNQPQHF	TGTGCCAGTAAGGGGCTAGGGGACAATCAGCCCCAGCATTTT
TRBJ1-2	TRBD1	TRBV5-1	many	CASSLEATGDGGYTF	TGCGCCAGCAGCTTGGAGGCGACAGGGGATGGGGGCTACACCTTC
TRBJ2-5	.	TRBV29-1	.	CSVEIPAQETQYF	TGCAGCGTTGAAATTCCGGCCCAAGAGACCCAGTACTTC
TRBJ2-7	.	TRBV27	many	CASSPKRALGEQYF	TGTGCCAGCAGTCCCAAGCGAGCCTTGGGGGAGCAGTACTTC
TRBJ2-1	TRBD2	TRBV13	.	CASSAYSGRANEQFF	TGTGCCAGCAGCGCGTATAGCGGGAGGGCGAATGAGCAGTTCTTC
TRBJ1-6	.	TRBV6-5	many	CASSYLQIGGHNSPLHF	TGTGCCAGCAGTTACCTCCAGATAGGGGGTCACAATTCACCCCTCCACTTT
TRBJ2-4	TRBD1	TRBV5-1	few	CASSSAPGQGMGIQYF	TGCGCCAGCAGCTCTGCTCCGGGACAGGGTATGGGCATTCAGTACTTC
TRBJ1-1	.	TRBV5-1	many	CASSMDLWQGPMNTEAFF	TGCGCCAGCAGCATGGATTTGTGGCAGGGGCCCATGAACACTGAAGCTTTCTTT
TRBJ1-1	.	TRBV5-5	many	CASSKDLNTEAFF	TGTGCCAGCAGTAAGGACTTGAACACTGAAGCTTTCTTT
TRBJ2-2	.	TRBV11-2	many	CASSPTSGSTGELFF	TGTGCCAGCAGCCCCACGAGCGGAAGCACCGGGGAGCTGTTTTTT
TRBJ2-2	TRBD1	TRBV19	.	CASTPGTVNTGELFF	TGTGCCAGTACTCCGGGGACAGTGAACACCGGGGAGCTGTTTTTT
TRBJ2-7	.	TRBV12-3/TRBV12-4	few	CASSPRVQGALEQYF	TGTGCCAGCAGTCCGCGGGTCCAGGGAGCTCTCGAGCAGTACTTC
TRBJ2-5	TRBD1	TRBV6-2/TRBV6-3	few	CASSYSGTGGETQYF	TGTGCCAGCAGTTACTCGGGGACAGGGGGAGAGACCCAGTACTTC
TRBJ1-5	.	TRBV28	.	CASSLLARINQPQHF	TGTGCCAGCAGTTTACTCGCACGAATCAATCAGCCCCAGCATTTT
TRBJ1-2	.	TRBV4-1	few	CASSQSTDGYTF	TGCGCCAGCAGCCAAAGCACAGATGGCTACACCTTC
TRBJ2-3	TRBD2	TRBV7-9	many	CASSLTPGTVSRGRVDTQYF	TGTGCCAGCAGCTTAACGCCCGGGACCGTCAGTCGCGGGAGAGTTGATACGCAGTATTTT
TRBJ2-7	TRBD2	TRBV3-1	many	CASSQVAGDYEQYF	TGTGCCAGCAGCCAAGTGGCGGGAGACTACGAGCAGTACTTC
TRBJ1-5	TRBD1	TRBV2	many	CASSRQGVKQPQHF	TGTGCCAGCAGTAGACAGGGGGTTAAACAGCCCCAGCATTTT
TRBJ2-7	.	TRBV24-1	once	CATSDSTGGQYF	TGTGCCACCAGTGATTCGACCGGGGGACAGTACTTC
TRBJ2-3	.	TRBV27	many	CASCRASVTDTQYF	TGTGCCAGCTGTCGGGCTAGCGTTACAGATACGCAGTATTTT
TRBJ2-3	.	TRBV6-1	many	CASRRQDHSTDTQYF	TGTGCCAGCAGACGACAGGACCATAGCACAGATACGCAGTATTTT
TRBJ2-2	TRBD2	TRBV6-2/TRBV6-3	few	CASSYSQAGGGGELFF	TGTGCCAGCAGTTACTCTCAAGCGGGAGGCGGCGGGGAGCTGTTTTTT
TRBJ2-6	TRBD1	TRBV7-3	few	CASSFLPTGGSSGANVLTF	TGTGCCAGCAGCTTTCTTCCGACAGGGGGCTCGTCTGGGGCCAACGTCCTGACTTTC
TRBJ2-1	.	TRBV20-1	.	CSARAGYNEQFF	TGCAGTGCTAGGGCGGGCTACAATGAGCAGTTCTTC